Presented here are 29 T cell receptor beta chains from one specimen sequenced in a study of T cells after yellow fever vaccination. MiXCR, run by TCRdb on the 5' RACE reads, gives a single entry per CDR3 protein. Of roughly 120,000 distinct CDR3 sequences in the sample, 7.2% were seen once. The sequencing used CD4+ T cells sorted from PBMCs, collected 35 to 50 days after the first yellow fever vaccination. These receptors all come from a man younger than 35 who received the YFV17D yellow fever vaccine.

This clonotype was observed many times. The V call is TRBV5-8, the J call TRBJ2-3; no definite D call. CDR3 size: 15 residues. V lost 2 bases to trimming and J lost 4 bases, with 14 bases between them. Germline V gives CDR1 SGHTS, CDR2 YDEGEE. CDR3 protein: CASSFWGMQADTQYF. The CDR3 DNA reads as TGTGCCAGCAGCTTTTGGGGTATGCAGGCAGATACGCAGTATTTT.

Remarks on this clonotype: A single base separates this from a much larger clone, so it may be a read error. The genes are TRBV27 and TRBJ1-2; D remains unclear. Germline-derived CDR1 and CDR2 are MNHEY and SMNVEV (reference sequence). Between the trimmed V and J ends, which lost 4 bases and 3 bases, there was a span of 9 bases. This CDR3 spans 13 amino acids. In nucleotides, the CDR3 is TGTGCCAGCAGTTCATCCCCGCACTATGGCTACACCTTC. This codes for CASSSSPHYGYTF.

This clonotype appeared a few times. The rearrangement uses TRBV2 and TRBJ1-5; D unclear. V was pared by 3 bases and J by 7 bases, with 7 bases between. The germline CDR1 and CDR2 sequences are SNHLY and FYNNEI. CDR3 length: 12 amino acids. The CDR3 DNA follows: TGTGCCAGCAGTGACGGGAACCAGCCCCAGCATTTT. Its translation: CASSDGNQPQHF.

This clonotype showed up many times. The chain has TRBV12-3 or TRBV12-4 and TRBJ1-1, with D hard to call. This CDR3 comprises 13 residues. Trimming cost V 0 bases and J 4 bases, with 6 bases left between them. The CDR3 bases are TGTGCCAGCAGTTTAGCGCCTGGCACTGAAGCTTTCTTT. It specifies CASSLAPGTEAFF.

This clonotype came up many times. The genes are TRBV7-2 and TRBJ2-7; a possible D gene is TRBD1 (6 bases). CDR1 is SGHTA and CDR2 is FQGNSA in the germline V gene. V gave up 8 bases and J gave up 0 bases, with 11 bases separating them. This CDR3 is built from 13 residues. DNA of the CDR3: TGTGCCAGCGCAGCGGACAGCTCCTACGAGCAGTACGTC. Translating gives CASAADSSYEQYV.

Ten or more counts support this clonotype. The chain carries TRBV12-3 or TRBV12-4 and TRBJ2-1; D possibly corresponds to TRBD1 (7 bases). This CDR3 has 14 amino acids. Deletions cut 7 bases from V and 8 bases from J, with 18 bases between. The DNA of the CDR3 is TGTGCCAGCAAGGTACAGGGGTCGGGAGATGAGCAGTTCTTC. It encodes CASKVQGSGDEQFF.

This clonotype appeared many times. The rearrangement links TRBV5-1 to TRBJ2-2; TRBD1 might be the D (5 bases). The length of the CDR3 is 14 residues. CDR1 and CDR2 from the germline V gene are SGHRS and YFSETQ. Trimming cost V 0 bases and J 5 bases, with 8 bases left between them. The CDR3 sequence is CASSLDGATGELFF. The CDR3 DNA follows: TGCGCCAGCAGCTTGGATGGGGCAACCGGGGAGCTGTTTTTT.

Many counts were recorded for this clonotype. The chain combines TRBV12-3 or TRBV12-4 with TRBJ2-3, with TRBD2 as a possible D gene (6 bases). The CDR3 runs 13 residues. Trimming removed 6 bases from V and 6 bases from J, with 13 bases in between. CDR3 in amino acids: CASRNTRGDTQYF. CDR3 coding DNA: TGTGCCAGCAGAAACACTCGGGGGGATACGCAGTATTTT.

V and J are TRBV7-2 and TRBJ2-5; no definite D call. V was shortened by 5 bases and J by 2 bases, with 9 bases between the two germline ends. CDR1 and CDR2 from the germline V gene are SGHTA and FQGNSA. This CDR3 spans 13 amino acids. CDR3 sequence: CASSPRNQETQYF. In nucleotides, the CDR3 is TGTGCCAGCAGCCCCCGGAATCAAGAGACCCAGTACTTC.

This sequence joins TRBV12-3 or TRBV12-4 and TRBJ2-2; 9 bases map to TRBD2. This CDR3 has 18 amino acids. After removal of 4 bases from V and 4 bases from J, the junction contained 13 bases not matched to a gene. The DNA for the CDR3 is TGTGCCAGCAGTTCAGAACCGCTCAGCGGGGGGAGCACCGGGGAGCTGTTTTTT. This gives the protein CASSSEPLSGGSTGELFF.

This clonotype was seen at least ten times. The chain couples TRBV7-9 to TRBJ2-5; TRBD2 agrees at 13 bases. The trim removed 1 base at V and 4 bases at J, leaving 6 bases unmatched. The CDR3 has 17 amino acids. The germline gives CDR1 SEHNR, CDR2 FQNEAQ (reference sequence). CDR3 sequence reads: CASSLVGTSGVGETQYF. CDR3 nucleotides: TGTGCCAGCAGCTTAGTCGGGACTAGCGGGGTCGGAGAGACCCAGTACTTC.

This clonotype turned up a few times. The V and J genes are TRBV28 and TRBJ1-5; weak D call: TRBD1 (5 bases). Germline assignment: CDR1 MDHEN and CDR2 SYDVKM. V lost 7 bases, J lost 4 bases, and 14 bases lay in between. This CDR3 spans 14 amino acids. CDR3 nucleotides: TGTGCCAGCATCCTCTCCCCAGGGAATCAGCCCCAGCATTTT. Its protein product is CASILSPGNQPQHF.

This clonotype was detected ten times or more. V gene TRBV20-1 combines with J gene TRBJ2-2, with 10 positions matching TRBD1. CDR1 is DFQATT and CDR2 is SNEGSKA in the germline V gene (reference sequence). The J segment lost 4 bases and the V segment lost 5 bases, leaving 4 bases of the junction unmatched. CDR3 length: 14 amino acids. CDR3 loop: CSALRQGATGELFF. The CDR3 DNA reads TGCAGTGCTCTTAGACAGGGGGCCACCGGGGAGCTGTTTTTT.

Regarding this clonotype: A much larger clone sits a single nucleotide away, making a read error possible. The chain employs TRBV12-3 or TRBV12-4 and TRBJ1-1; the D gene is possibly TRBD1 (6 bases). The CDR3 has 14 residues. CDR3 sequence reads: CASSSGRDITKAFF. The CDR3 DNA follows: TGTGCCAGCAGTTCAGGCCGGGACATCACTAAAGCTTTCTTT.

This clonotype occurred a few times. The V and J genes are TRBV5-4 and TRBJ2-3; 8 nucleotides match TRBD1. The CDR3 runs 15 residues. Per germline, CDR1 SGHNT and CDR2 YYREEE (reference sequence). V was pared by 3 bases and J by 3 bases, with 6 bases of the junction left unmatched. In DNA, the CDR3 is TGTGCCAGCAGCTCGGGACAGGTCGGAACAGATACGCAGTATTTT. Translated, it gives CASSSGQVGTDTQYF.

This clonotype was found many times. This sequence joins TRBV6-1 and TRBJ1-6; tentative D call: TRBD1 (5 bases). This CDR3 has 15 residues. With 5 bases removed from V and 9 bases from J, the gap between germline ends came to 17 bases. Germline V gives CDR1 MNHNS, CDR2 SASEGT. The CDR3 bases are TGTGCCAGCAGTATAGGGGCATCCCTTGGTTCACCCCTCCACTTT. It specifies CASSIGASLGSPLHF.

There are many counts of this clonotype. At one end the junction does not follow the germline gene, possibly because of a read error. DNA of the CDR3: TGTGCCAGCAGCCAAGATAGACAGTTGAACATTGAAGCTTTCTTT. It specifies CASSQDRQLNIEAFF. The chain has TRBV4-2 and TRBJ1-1; D possibly corresponds to TRBD1 (5 bases). The CDR3 consists of 15 residues. Germline CDR1 reads LGHNA; CDR2 reads YNFKEQ.

This clonotype was picked up many times. The chain has TRBV3-1 and TRBJ2-7; the D is unclear. Germline V gives CDR1 LGHDT, CDR2 YNNKEL (reference sequence). The length of the CDR3 is 12 residues. The V end lost 0 bases, the J end lost 5 bases, and 5 bases lay between the germline ends. The DNA of the CDR3 is TGTGCCAGCAGCCAAGAGATCGACGAGCAGTACTTC. Protein product: CASSQEIDEQYF.

This clonotype was recorded many times. The CDR3 protein is CASSLWGTSYEQYF. The CDR3 coding sequence is TGTGCCAGCAGCTTATGGGGTACTTCCTACGAGCAGTACTTC. The rearrangement joins TRBV7-2 to TRBJ2-7; no reliable D call. Looked up from germline, CDR1 is SGHTA and CDR2 is FQGNSA. The CDR3 sequence is 14 residues long. V lost 2 bases and J lost 1, with 9 bases in between.

This clonotype appeared a few times. The chain uses TRBV11-2 and TRBJ2-3; 8 bases are a match to TRBD2. Germline V lookup: CDR1 SGHAT, CDR2 FQNNGV. Trimming at V came to 11 bases and at J to 1 base, leaving 20 bases not matched to a gene. This CDR3 comprises 18 residues. The CDR3 here is CASGGAGYHGWGTDTQYF. DNA of the CDR3: TGTGCCTCCGGGGGGGCAGGATATCACGGGTGGGGCACAGATACGCAGTATTTT.

This clonotype was counted at least ten times. The chain combines TRBV29-1 with TRBJ1-3; D call uncertain. From germline, CDR1 is SQVTM and CDR2 ANQGSEA. V was clipped by 4 bases and J by 7 bases, with 17 bases between them. The CDR3 is 14 amino acids. CDR3 protein: CSVGHSGGGNTIYF. The CDR3 DNA is TGCAGCGTTGGGCATTCAGGCGGCGGGAACACCATATATTTT.

This clonotype appeared a few times. The genes are TRBV27 and TRBJ2-7; the D gene could be TRBD1 or TRBD2 (5 bases each). The V and J ends lost 0 bases and 0 bases respectively, with 9 bases between them. CDR1 MNHEY and CDR2 SMNVEV come from the germline V gene (reference sequence). This CDR3 has 15 amino acids. CDR3 bases: TGTGCCAGCAGTTTATCCGGGGCCAGCTCCTACGAGCAGTACGTC. Protein: CASSLSGASSYEQYV.

This clonotype has just a few counts. An end of the junction does not agree with germline; a read error may underlie this. The rearrangement joins TRBV20-1 to TRBJ2-2; D is ambiguous. CDR1 is DFQATT, CDR2 SNEGSKA, per germline (reference sequence). CDR3 length: 17 amino acids. The CDR3 DNA follows: TGCTGTGCTCCACGTACAAGTCGGGCGTTCATCTCCGGGGAGCTGTTTTTT. It encodes CCAPRTSRAFISGELFF.

The chain joins TRBV7-2 to TRBJ2-6; D gene ambiguous. The germline V gene has CDR1 SGHTA and CDR2 FQGNSA. The CDR3 sequence is 13 residues long. Trimming left V 2 bases short and J 7 bases short, with 6 bases between. CDR3: CASSLKGANVLTF. CDR3 nucleotide sequence: TGTGCCAGCAGCTTAAAAGGCGCCAACGTCCTGACTTTC. The entire variable domain, with the rest obtained from reference TRBV7-2 and TRBJ2-6, is as follows: GAGVSQSPSNKVTEKGKDVELRCDPISGHTALYWYRQSLGQGLEFLIYFQGNSAPDKSGLPSDRFSAERTGGSVSTLTIQRTQQEDSAVYLCASSLKGANVLTFGAGSRLTVL.

The chain employs TRBV18 and TRBJ1-1, with D possibly matching TRBD1 (5 bases). V was shortened by 3 bases and J by 4 bases, with 15 bases between the two germline ends. The CDR3 runs 15 residues. CDR1 is KGHSH and CDR2 is LQKENI in the germline V gene. CDR3 sequence reads: CASSPPSGSGTEAFF. In DNA, the CDR3 is TGTGCCAGCTCACCTCCTTCAGGGTCTGGCACTGAAGCTTTCTTT.

This clonotype has a count of ten or more. This chain joins TRBV28 and TRBJ2-5, with TRBD2 identical over 7 bases. The CDR3 totals 14 residues. V lost 5 bases to trimming and J lost 2 bases; unmatched junction nucleotides: 5. Germline loops: CDR1 MDHEN, CDR2 SYDVKM. The CDR3 spells CASSPIGGQETQYF. The CDR3 DNA sequence: TGTGCCAGCAGTCCCATCGGGGGGCAAGAGACCCAGTACTTC. Full variable domain (rest looked up from reference TRBV28 and TRBJ2-5): DVKVTQSSRYLVKRTGEKVFLECVQDMDHENMFWYRQDPGLGLRLIYFSYDVKMKEKGDIPEGYSVSREKKERFSLILESASTNQTSMYLCASSPIGGQETQYFGPGTRLLVL.

This clonotype came up a few times. The chain recombines TRBV5-1 with TRBJ2-4; D is unresolved. The CDR3 is 13 amino acids. Germline V gene data show CDR1 as SGHRS and CDR2 as YFSETQ. V was pared by 0 bases and J by 8 bases, with 9 bases between. CDR3 sequence (DNA): TGCGCCAGCAGCTTGGAGGGTACGGACATTCAGTACTTC. Protein product: CASSLEGTDIQYF.

This clonotype was counted ten times or more. The rearrangement uses TRBV5-6 and TRBJ2-5; 7 nucleotides match TRBD1. CDR1 is SGHDT, CDR2 YYEEEE, per germline. V was clipped by 5 bases and J by 4 bases; unmatched bases: 8. There are 14 residues in the CDR3. The CDR3 reads CASSSRTGGETQYF. The CDR3 DNA sequence: TGTGCCAGCAGTTCCCGGACAGGAGGAGAGACCCAGTACTTC.

Of note for this clonotype: It may be a read error: a sequence one base away is much more abundant. V and J are TRBV19 and TRBJ1-1; D unresolved. Trimming removed 5 bases at V and 1 base at J, with 8 bases between. From germline, CDR1 is LNHDA and CDR2 SQIVND (reference sequence). The CDR3 sequence is 13 residues long. The chain's CDR3 is CASSSIGNTEAFF. The CDR3 bases are TGTGCCAGTAGTTCTATAGGGAACACTGAAGCTTTCTTT.